This T cell receptor (beta chain) was captured by sequencing in a study of T cells in localized non-small cell lung cancer. Overall study findings and caveats: Longer overall survival associated with higher blood T cell density; shorter survival with higher adjacent-lung clonality.

To note about this clone: The target antigen is unknown.

Repertoires were generated with immunoSEQ multiplex PCR, while TCRdb's copy carries only in-frame clones and drops some. Counted here are some 5,100 clones, 25% to 30% occurring once; the ten biggest clones make up around 5%. The V end lost 2 bases, the J end lost 6 bases, and 19 bases lay between the germline ends. The CDR3 spans 17 residues. Germline CDR1 is MNHGY and CDR2 is SAAAGT. Sequenced material: lung tumor tissue, taken before any cancer treatment. The receptor was isolated from a female donor over 55 with stage I lung adenocarcinoma. V is TRBV6-8 and J is TRBJ2-2; weak D call: TRBD1 (6 bases). The CDR3 DNA is TGTGCCAGCAGTTACACCCCAGAGGGGGTTAGGGCCGGGGAGCTGTTTTTT. This encodes CASSYTPEGVRAGELFF.